A selection of T cell receptor beta chains follows, all from one sample in a study of cytomegalovirus exposure and HLA in healthy donors. This table comes from immunoSEQ multiplex PCR, and its TCRdb copy is limited to in-frame clones, with some not included. The repertoire consists of more than 110,000 clones, with 65% to 80% occurring once and the leading ten covering 8.8%. Sequences were obtained from PBMCs. Receptor source: a woman between 45 and 60 years old in good health and CMV-seropositive. Both conserved end residues are part of each CDR3. D genes are given only for firm matches. Size values are once, few and many counts, or a class for expanded clones, and some rows have none.

V,J,size,D,CDR3,DNA
TRBV7-8,TRBJ1-2,.,.,CASSLAQGFNYGYTF,TGTGCCAGCAGCTTAGCTCAGGGGTTTAACTATGGCTACACCTTC
TRBV5-6,TRBJ2-5,.,TRBD1,CASSLAGTGGQETQYF,TGTGCCAGCAGCTTGGCGGGGACAGGGGGCCAAGAGACCCAGTACTTC
TRBV5-6,TRBJ2-7,.,.,CASSLADSMEQYF,TGTGCCAGCAGCTTGGCGGACAGCATGGAGCAGTACTTC
TRBV6-5,TRBJ1-2,.,TRBD1,CASSRTGRNYGYTF,TGTGCCAGCAGTCGGACAGGGAGAAACTATGGCTACACCTTC
TRBV7-2,TRBJ2-1,.,TRBD2,CASSSSPSGGLYEQFF,TGTGCCAGCAGCTCTAGCCCTAGCGGGGGGCTGTATGAGCAGTTCTTC
TRBV27,TRBJ2-3,.,TRBD2,CASRIAGGPRDTQYF,TGTGCCAGCAGGATAGCGGGGGGACCGAGAGATACGCAGTATTTT
TRBV20-1,TRBJ2-7,few,.,CSAGGRETPNF,TGCAGTGCCGGAGGTCGCGAGACCCCGAACTTC
TRBV27,TRBJ2-5,.,TRBD2,CASSPGTSGSKAQYF,TGTGCCAGCAGCCCCGGGACTAGCGGGTCAAAGGCCCAGTACTTC
TRBV28,TRBJ1-4,.,.,CASSYGQGYEKLFF,TGTGCCAGCAGCTACGGGCAGGGGTATGAAAAACTGTTTTTT
TRBV5-5,TRBJ2-5,few,.,CASSSPTQETQYF,TGTGCCAGCAGCTCCCCCACACAAGAGACCCAGTACTTC
TRBV9,TRBJ1-1,.,.,CASSPYGRGGNTEAFF,TGTGCCAGCAGCCCCTATGGAAGGGGAGGGAACACTGAAGCTTTCTTT
TRBV19,TRBJ1-2,.,.,CASSISAVNLYGYTF,TGTGCCAGTAGTATATCCGCCGTCAACCTATATGGCTACACCTTC
TRBV30,TRBJ1-4,.,.,CAWRGPSWALNEKLFF,TGTGCCTGGAGGGGGCCCTCATGGGCCCTGAATGAAAAACTGTTTTTT
TRBV30,TRBJ1-1,once,.,CAWSVQGIRRTEAFF,TGTGCCTGGAGTGTGCAGGGAATCCGAAGGACTGAAGCTTTCTTT
TRBV2,TRBJ2-3,.,TRBD1,CASNQAGTGEDTQYF,TGTGCCAGCAACCAAGCCGGGACAGGGGAAGATACGCAGTATTTT
TRBV21-1,TRBJ2-7,few,.,CASIPDRDYEQYF,TGTGCCAGCATCCCTGACAGGGACTACGAGCAGTACTTC
TRBV5-4,TRBJ2-5,.,.,CASRPDRRGETQYF,TGTGCCAGCAGGCCGGACAGGAGGGGAGAGACCCAGTACTTC
TRBV7-9,TRBJ1-2,.,.,CASNLPEGFGYTF,TGTGCCAGCAACCTACCGGAGGGGTTTGGCTACACCTTC
TRBV7-3,TRBJ2-2,.,TRBD1,CASSKTGGASGELFF,TGTGCCAGCAGCAAGACAGGGGGCGCCTCCGGGGAGCTGTTTTTT
TRBV5-5,TRBJ2-1,few,.,CASSLGLLYNEQFF,TGTGCCAGCTCCCTGGGACTTTTGTACAATGAGCAGTTCTTC
TRBV18,TRBJ1-4,.,.,CASSPLTGGEEKLFF,TGTGCCAGCTCACCACTGACGGGGGGCGAGGAAAAACTGTTTTTT
TRBV7-9,TRBJ2-5,.,.,CASSAPQETQYF,TGTGCCAGCAGCGCGCCCCAAGAGACCCAGTACTTC
TRBV5-1,TRBJ2-7,.,TRBD2,CASRMTGGSSYEQYF,TGCGCCAGCAGGATGACCGGGGGGAGTTCCTACGAGCAGTACTTC
TRBV4-3,TRBJ1-2,.,TRBD1,CASSPVIGQAEGGYTF,TGCGCCAGCAGCCCGGTTATCGGACAGGCCGAGGGTGGCTACACCTTC
TRBV28,TRBJ1-6,.,TRBD1,CASSLRGSPLHF,TGTGCCAGCAGTCTCAGGGGGTCACCCCTCCACTTT
TRBV5-6,TRBJ2-7,.,TRBD1,CASSSQGDYEQYF,TGTGCCAGCAGCTCCCAGGGGGACTACGAGCAGTACTTC
TRBV27,TRBJ2-1,once,.,CASSRPTLASNEQFF,TGTGCCAGCAGCCGCCCCACTCTAGCTTCGAATGAGCAGTTCTTC
TRBV28,TRBJ1-5,.,.,CASAIDRNQPQHF,TGTGCCAGCGCCATCGACAGAAATCAGCCCCAGCATTTT
TRBV7-2,TRBJ1-4,.,.,CASSLVGAGIGEKLFF,TGTGCCAGCAGCTTAGTGGGGGCAGGGATTGGAGAAAAACTGTTTTTT
TRBV20-1,TRBJ2-1,.,.,CSASAYNEQFF,TGCAGTGCGTCAGCCTACAATGAGCAGTTCTTC
TRBV11-2,TRBJ1-2,.,TRBD1,CASSSRQGYGYTF,TGTGCCAGCAGCTCCCGACAGGGGTACGGCTACACCTTC
TRBV28,TRBJ1-5,.,.,CASSPGRTSNQPQHF,TGTGCCAGCAGCCCGGGAAGGACTAGCAATCAGCCCCAGCATTTT
TRBV6-1,TRBJ1-5,.,.,CASSEGAFNQPQHF,TGTGCCAGCAGTGAAGGGGCGTTCAATCAGCCCCAGCATTTT
TRBV7-3,TRBJ2-5,.,.,CASSLTGTYQETQYF,TGTGCCAGCAGCTTAACGGGGACATATCAAGAGACCCAGTACTTC
TRBV5-1,TRBJ1-4,once,TRBD1,CASSWGQGWDEKLFF,TGCGCCAGCAGCTGGGGACAGGGCTGGGATGAAAAACTGTTTTTT
TRBV4-3,TRBJ1-2,few,TRBD1,CASSPRDRVGYTF,TGCGCCAGCAGCCCCCGGGACAGAGTCGGCTACACCTTC
TRBV15,TRBJ2-7,.,.,CATSIFAGPAYEQYF,TGTGCCACCAGCATTTTTGCGGGACCAGCCTACGAGCAGTACTTC
TRBV5-6,TRBJ1-2,once,.,CASSLGANYGYTF,TGTGCCAGCAGCTTAGGAGCTAACTATGGCTACACCTTC
TRBV5-1,TRBJ2-3,.,.,CASSQGDPSTDTQYF,TGCGCCAGCAGCCAAGGGGATCCGAGCACAGATACGCAGTATTTT
TRBV7-2,TRBJ2-7,.,.,CASSSVSYEQYF,TGTGCCAGCAGCTCAGTTTCCTACGAGCAGTACTTC
TRBV30,TRBJ2-1,.,TRBD1,CAWSLNRGLNEQFF,TGTGCCTGGAGTTTGAACAGGGGGCTCAATGAGCAGTTCTTC
TRBV11-2,TRBJ1-2,.,TRBD1,CASSLDRDYGYTF,TGTGCCAGCAGCTTGGACAGGGACTATGGCTACACCTTC
TRBV19,TRBJ1-2,.,TRBD1,CASSHRDRGREGYTF,TGTGCCAGTAGTCACCGGGACAGGGGACGGGAGGGCTACACCTTC
TRBV7-2,TRBJ1-4,.,.,CASSLGGSATNEKLFF,TGTGCCAGCAGCTTAGGGGGCAGTGCAACTAATGAAAAACTGTTTTTT
TRBV7-2,TRBJ1-1,.,.,CASSAQGSMNTEAFF,TGTGCCAGCAGCGCTCAGGGATCCATGAACACTGAAGCTTTCTTT
TRBV13,TRBJ1-5,.,.,CASSWSLGLGNQPQHF,TGTGCCAGCAGCTGGTCCCTGGGACTTGGCAATCAGCCCCAGCATTTT
TRBV15,TRBJ2-5,.,.,CATSRDGSQRETQYF,TGTGCCACCAGCAGAGACGGGTCCCAACGGGAGACCCAGTACTTC
TRBV10-3,TRBJ1-1,.,.,CATRGALNTEAFF,TGTGCCACCCGTGGGGCCCTGAACACTGAAGCTTTCTTT
TRBV6-5,TRBJ1-6,.,.,CASRRGDSPLHF,TGTGCCAGCAGACGGGGGGATTCACCCCTCCACTTT
TRBV5-4,TRBJ2-5,.,.,CASSFPQETQYF,TGTGCCAGCAGCTTTCCACAAGAGACCCAGTACTTC
TRBV7-6,TRBJ2-3,.,.,CASSSQGADTQYF,TGTGCCAGCAGTTCACAGGGAGCAGATACGCAGTATTTT
TRBV5-6,TRBJ2-1,.,.,CASSPTGTYNEQFF,TGTGCCAGCAGCCCCACAGGGACCTACAATGAGCAGTTCTTC
TRBV7-2,TRBJ1-6,.,TRBD1,CASSLGQGVHSPLHF,TGTGCCAGCAGCTTAGGACAGGGGGTTCATTCACCCCTCCACTTT
TRBV2,TRBJ2-1,.,TRBD2,CASSESSGGGYEQFF,TGTGCCAGCAGTGAATCGAGCGGGGGTGGATATGAGCAGTTCTTC
TRBV5-1,TRBJ1-1,.,.,CASSVEMNTEAFF,TGCGCCAGCAGCGTAGAGATGAACACTGAAGCTTTCTTT